This T cell receptor (beta chain) stems from a study of blood T cells in healthy people across ages. Trimming pared 2 bases from V and 4 bases from J, leaving 8 bases between. The CDR3 covers 12 residues. Germline V lookup: CDR1 SQVTM, CDR2 ANQGSEA. Notes on the study in general: Those diversity estimates obtained from one million T cells were thought to be underestimates. Naive T cell percentage strongly correlated with TCR beta diversity.

The use of a sample-barcoded 5' primer and a J-beta primer mix characterized a second PCR of about 7 to 12 cycles. Each cDNA molecule carried a tag from a template-switch adaptor that contained 12 random nucleotides. TCRdb ran MiXCR on the 5' RACE reads and lists one entry per CDR3 protein. The table includes about 1,600,000 distinct CDR3 sequences, 42% detected once. As to this clonotype: The antigen is unknown.

This TCR was sampled from a woman younger than 35 in good health. Sequenced material: blood. This rearrangement joins TRBV29-1 to TRBJ1-2; D is unclear. The CDR3 DNA is TGCAGCGTTGAATCGGGAATCTATGGCTACACCTTC. Its protein product is CSVESGIYGYTF.